This T cell receptor beta chain derives from a study of CD8+CD57+ T cells in acquired aplastic anemia. Patients who underwent sequencing had shown CD8+CD57+ cell expansion by flow cytometry. Every one of the patients had aplastic anemia (severe, acquired). V shed 6 bases and J shed 6 bases, with 11 bases lying between them. This CDR3 spans 12 amino acids. Germline V gene lookup returns CDR1 DFQATT and CDR2 SNEGSKA (reference sequence). Template material for TCR beta VDJ and CDR3 profiling consisted of genomic DNA. Each CDR3 protein is one row after TCRdb ran MiXCR on the reads. The data hold about 260,000 distinct CDR3 sequences, with approximately 86% observed a single time.

The clonotype originates from a human donor with aplastic anemia. Sample: sorted CD4+, CD8+, or CD8+CD57+ T cells (not recorded which) from PBMCs. The chain recombines TRBV20-1 with TRBJ2-2; maybe TRBD1 (5 bases). The CDR3 region has the DNA TGCAGTGCGAGCAGGGAAGCCGGGGAGCTGTTTTTT. Translation gives CSASREAGELFF.